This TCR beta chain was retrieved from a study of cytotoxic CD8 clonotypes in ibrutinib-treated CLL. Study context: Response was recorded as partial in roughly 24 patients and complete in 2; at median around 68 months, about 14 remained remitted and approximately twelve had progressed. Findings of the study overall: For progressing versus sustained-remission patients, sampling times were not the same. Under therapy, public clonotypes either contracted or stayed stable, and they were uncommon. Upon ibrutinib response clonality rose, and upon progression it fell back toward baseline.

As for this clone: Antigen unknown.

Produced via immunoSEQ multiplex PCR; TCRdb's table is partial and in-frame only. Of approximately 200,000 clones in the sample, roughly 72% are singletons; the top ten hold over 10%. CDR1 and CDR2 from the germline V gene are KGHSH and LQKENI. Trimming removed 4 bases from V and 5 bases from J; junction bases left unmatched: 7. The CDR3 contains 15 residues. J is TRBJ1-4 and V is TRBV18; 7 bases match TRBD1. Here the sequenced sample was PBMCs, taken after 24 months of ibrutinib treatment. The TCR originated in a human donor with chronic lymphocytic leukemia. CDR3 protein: CASSRGQVENEKLFF. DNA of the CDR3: TGTGCCAGCTCACGCGGACAGGTCGAAAATGAAAAACTGTTTTTT.